This TCR beta chain stems from a study of T-cell memory formation after mild COVID-19. About the study: The study found TCR clusters largely donor specific. Study results and caveats: A subset of responding clones appeared in pre-infection memory, suggesting cross-reactive memory joined. Later expanders leaned CD4+, whereas day 15 to 85 contracting clones were balanced CD4/CD8. Contracting CD4+ clones lay largely in CM and EM, with CD8+ ones residing in EMRA.

From germline, CDR1 is SGDLS and CDR2 YYNGEE. The CDR3 runs to 12 residues. V was trimmed by 3 bases and J by 2 bases, leaving 4 bases between them. From the 5' RACE reads, TCRdb called clonotypes with MiXCR, one entry per CDR3 protein. The sample holds approximately 34,000 distinct CDR3 sequences; around 8% are singletons and the top ten take roughly 27%. In this sample, this clonotype turned up many times. The antigen is undetermined. This clonotype was sampled from a young man who had mild COVID-19 (a few samples of this study predate the infection). Cell type and time point are not known. This rearrangement joins TRBV9 to TRBJ2-3; no clear D gene. The sequenced sample consisted of PBMCs or a T cell subset sorted from them (not recorded which). CDR3 protein: CASSATTDTQYF. The CDR3 nucleotides read TGTGCCAGCAGCGCGACCACAGATACGCAGTATTTT.